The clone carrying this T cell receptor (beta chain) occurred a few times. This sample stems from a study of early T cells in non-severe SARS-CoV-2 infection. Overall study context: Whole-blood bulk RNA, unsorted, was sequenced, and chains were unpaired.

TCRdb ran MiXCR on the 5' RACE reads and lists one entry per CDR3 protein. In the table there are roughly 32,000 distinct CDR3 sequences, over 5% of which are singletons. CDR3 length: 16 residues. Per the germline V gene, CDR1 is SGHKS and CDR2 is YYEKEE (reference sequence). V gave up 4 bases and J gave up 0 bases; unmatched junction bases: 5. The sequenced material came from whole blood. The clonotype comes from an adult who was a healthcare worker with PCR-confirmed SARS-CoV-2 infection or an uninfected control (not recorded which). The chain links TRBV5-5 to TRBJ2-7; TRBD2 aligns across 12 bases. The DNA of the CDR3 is TGTGCCAGCAGCCGGACTAGCGGGGCGAGCTCCTACGAGCAGTACTTC. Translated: CASSRTSGASSYEQYF.